This TCR beta chain emerged from a study of vaccination effects on CD4 cells after COVID-19. About this clone itself: The antigen is undetermined.

ViraFEST used viral peptide pools to expand antigen-specific CD4+ T cells before sequencing. At the end of 9 to 11 days of culture, CD4+ T cells were isolated. All vaccine recipients tested negative for nucleocapsid antibodies and had never contracted SARS-CoV-2 infection. Germline CDR1 reads SGDLS; CDR2 reads YYNGEE. This CDR3 has 15 amino acids. J gave up 0 bases and V 3 bases, and 3 bases lay outside the gene matches. Assay used: immunoSEQ multiplex PCR; TCRdb lists only in-frame clones, some missing. Of tens of thousands of clones in the sample, about four fifths are singletons; the top ten hold 2.5% to 3.5%.

The chain uses TRBV9 and TRBJ1-3; 7 nucleotides match TRBD1. This TCR was sampled from a human donor who received a COVID-19 vaccine. The sequencing used CD4+ T cells from PBMCs cultured with HCoV-NL63 spike peptides, collected before COVID-19 vaccination. The CDR3 coding sequence is TGTGCCAGCAGCGCGACAGGGAACTCTGGAAACACCATATATTTT. It translates to CASSATGNSGNTIYF.